The following is a T cell receptor (beta chain) sequence with its context. The data originate from a study of T cell changes during pregnancy in multiple sclerosis. Libraries were prepared by immunoSEQ multiplex PCR; TCRdb keeps only in-frame clonotypes and omits some of them. The sample yields 45,000 to 60,000 clones, 92% seen once. The germline V gene encodes CDR1 SNHLY and CDR2 FYNNEI. The V segment lost 7 bases and the J segment 1 base; nucleotides outside the gene matches: 7. CDR3 length equals 15 residues. This sequence originates from a female donor with multiple sclerosis, enrolled in a pregnancy study. Here the sequenced sample was CD4+ T cells from peripheral blood mononuclear cells, taken in the third trimester of pregnancy. V usage is TRBV2 and J usage is TRBJ1-3, with 7 bases matching TRBD1. The DNA for the CDR3 is TGTGCCAGCAAGCAGGGGGAACGGTCTGGAAACACCATATATTTT. Its translation is CASKQGERSGNTIYF.